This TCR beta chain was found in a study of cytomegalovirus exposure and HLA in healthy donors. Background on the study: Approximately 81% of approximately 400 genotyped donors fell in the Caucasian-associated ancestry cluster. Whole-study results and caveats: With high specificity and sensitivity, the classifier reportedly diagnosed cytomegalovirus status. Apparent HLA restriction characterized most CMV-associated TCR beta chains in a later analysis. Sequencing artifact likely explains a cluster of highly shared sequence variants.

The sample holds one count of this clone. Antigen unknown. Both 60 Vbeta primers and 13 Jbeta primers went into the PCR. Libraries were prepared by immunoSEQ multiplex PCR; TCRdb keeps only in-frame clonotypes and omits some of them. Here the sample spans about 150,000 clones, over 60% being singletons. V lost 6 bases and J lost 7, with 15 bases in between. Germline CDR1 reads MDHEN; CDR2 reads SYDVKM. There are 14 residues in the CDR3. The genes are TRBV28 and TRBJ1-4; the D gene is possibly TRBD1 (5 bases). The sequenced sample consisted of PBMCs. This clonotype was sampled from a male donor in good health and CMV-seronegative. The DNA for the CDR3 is TGTGCCAGCAGCACACAGCGGGGGGGTGAAAAACTGTTTTTT. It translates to CASSTQRGGEKLFF.